This T cell receptor beta chain came from a study of T cell responses to AZD1222 COVID-19 vaccine listed by TCRdb under 2021. Describing the broader study: TCR sequencing covered fewer than 250 trial participants: nearly 210 given two doses of AZD1222 and some 25 given two doses of MenACWY control vaccine. Enrollment into the trials was organized by age into subgroups of 18-55, 56-69 and 70-plus years, and those subgroups contained roughly 150, 30 and 60 TCR-sequenced participants, respectively. What the study reported, not specific to this receptor: Vaccine-associated CD4 TCRs spanned the whole spike protein, with dominant responses in regions 160-218 and 743-854. A significant rise in spike-specific TCR breadth and depth was observed after two AZD1222 doses relative to day 0 and relative to MenACWY recipients. Reportedly, almost half of the unique spike-specific TCRs recognized epitopes lying outside the regions that are mutated in the B.1.351 and B.1.1.7 variants. Participants were mostly white British and included more females than males, and it was suggested by the authors that clonal diversity may have been underestimated. No day 14 peak-response samples were available, so repertoires were characterized only after the peak T cell response. In the small 56-69-year group, the increase in depth fell short of significance, most likely because of low power. Conclusions about previously exposed vaccinees are limited, since just a handful of AZD1222 recipients were seropositive for SARS-CoV-2 at baseline.

On this clone: Its antigen is unknown. Base qualities are missing; no much larger clone stands one base away.

Per the publication, the time point label means: baseline before first vaccination. Per the publication, the treatment or condition label means: meningococcal conjugate vaccine given as trial control. The vaccinee samples were drawn from two UK trials, COV001 and COV002, one of which was a single-blind randomized controlled phase 2/3 trial testing AZD1222 (ChAdOx1 nCoV-19) in healthy adults. For TCRbeta chain sequencing, PBMC samples were collected from trial participants at day 0 and at day 28 after the second dose. The CDR3 regions of human TCRbeta chains were analyzed by immunosequencing. Regarding the original processing steps: TCRs in the repertoires were matched against a reference library of SARS-CoV-2-specific TCRs that had been generated with the MIRA antigen-specificity platform. Breadth was defined as the fraction of unique TCRs that were SARS-CoV-2-associated, and depth was defined as the fraction of total T cells that were SARS-CoV-2-associated. Using the MIRA data, each spike-specific TCR was mapped to the spike region that the TCR reacts to and placed in a CD4 or CD8 class. Log10-transformed breadth and depth values were compared by one-way ANOVA with Sidak's multiple comparisons tests. This is the immuneACCESS table as TCRdb keeps it, with only in-frame sequences that have V and J called. A part of the clones is gone; compared with another copy, unresolved V genes explain less than half, and the rest is unexplained. Clone size and the V and J calls come from that table; the DNA yielded D and trimming. The sample table lists about 100,000 clones, 87% of them with a count of one. The biggest ten clones account for 4% to 5% of the sample.

V loses 2 bases of germline sequence and J loses 1 base, and the interval between the two ends is 6 bases. Spanning cysteine to phenylalanine, the CDR3 consists of 14 amino acids. CDR3 DNA is the only sequence kept; it has 42 bases, read in frame from the first base. Taken from the germline V gene, the CDR1 and CDR2 loops are SNHLY and FYNNEI. This sequence uses TRBV2 and TRBJ1-3; the D gene assignment is ambiguous. This clonotype was sampled from an adult in good health. The specimen was peripheral blood, collected on day 0 of MenACWY control vaccination. The bases read TGTGCCAGCAGTGAATCCAGGTCTGGAAACACCATATATTTT. The translation is CASSESRSGNTIYF.